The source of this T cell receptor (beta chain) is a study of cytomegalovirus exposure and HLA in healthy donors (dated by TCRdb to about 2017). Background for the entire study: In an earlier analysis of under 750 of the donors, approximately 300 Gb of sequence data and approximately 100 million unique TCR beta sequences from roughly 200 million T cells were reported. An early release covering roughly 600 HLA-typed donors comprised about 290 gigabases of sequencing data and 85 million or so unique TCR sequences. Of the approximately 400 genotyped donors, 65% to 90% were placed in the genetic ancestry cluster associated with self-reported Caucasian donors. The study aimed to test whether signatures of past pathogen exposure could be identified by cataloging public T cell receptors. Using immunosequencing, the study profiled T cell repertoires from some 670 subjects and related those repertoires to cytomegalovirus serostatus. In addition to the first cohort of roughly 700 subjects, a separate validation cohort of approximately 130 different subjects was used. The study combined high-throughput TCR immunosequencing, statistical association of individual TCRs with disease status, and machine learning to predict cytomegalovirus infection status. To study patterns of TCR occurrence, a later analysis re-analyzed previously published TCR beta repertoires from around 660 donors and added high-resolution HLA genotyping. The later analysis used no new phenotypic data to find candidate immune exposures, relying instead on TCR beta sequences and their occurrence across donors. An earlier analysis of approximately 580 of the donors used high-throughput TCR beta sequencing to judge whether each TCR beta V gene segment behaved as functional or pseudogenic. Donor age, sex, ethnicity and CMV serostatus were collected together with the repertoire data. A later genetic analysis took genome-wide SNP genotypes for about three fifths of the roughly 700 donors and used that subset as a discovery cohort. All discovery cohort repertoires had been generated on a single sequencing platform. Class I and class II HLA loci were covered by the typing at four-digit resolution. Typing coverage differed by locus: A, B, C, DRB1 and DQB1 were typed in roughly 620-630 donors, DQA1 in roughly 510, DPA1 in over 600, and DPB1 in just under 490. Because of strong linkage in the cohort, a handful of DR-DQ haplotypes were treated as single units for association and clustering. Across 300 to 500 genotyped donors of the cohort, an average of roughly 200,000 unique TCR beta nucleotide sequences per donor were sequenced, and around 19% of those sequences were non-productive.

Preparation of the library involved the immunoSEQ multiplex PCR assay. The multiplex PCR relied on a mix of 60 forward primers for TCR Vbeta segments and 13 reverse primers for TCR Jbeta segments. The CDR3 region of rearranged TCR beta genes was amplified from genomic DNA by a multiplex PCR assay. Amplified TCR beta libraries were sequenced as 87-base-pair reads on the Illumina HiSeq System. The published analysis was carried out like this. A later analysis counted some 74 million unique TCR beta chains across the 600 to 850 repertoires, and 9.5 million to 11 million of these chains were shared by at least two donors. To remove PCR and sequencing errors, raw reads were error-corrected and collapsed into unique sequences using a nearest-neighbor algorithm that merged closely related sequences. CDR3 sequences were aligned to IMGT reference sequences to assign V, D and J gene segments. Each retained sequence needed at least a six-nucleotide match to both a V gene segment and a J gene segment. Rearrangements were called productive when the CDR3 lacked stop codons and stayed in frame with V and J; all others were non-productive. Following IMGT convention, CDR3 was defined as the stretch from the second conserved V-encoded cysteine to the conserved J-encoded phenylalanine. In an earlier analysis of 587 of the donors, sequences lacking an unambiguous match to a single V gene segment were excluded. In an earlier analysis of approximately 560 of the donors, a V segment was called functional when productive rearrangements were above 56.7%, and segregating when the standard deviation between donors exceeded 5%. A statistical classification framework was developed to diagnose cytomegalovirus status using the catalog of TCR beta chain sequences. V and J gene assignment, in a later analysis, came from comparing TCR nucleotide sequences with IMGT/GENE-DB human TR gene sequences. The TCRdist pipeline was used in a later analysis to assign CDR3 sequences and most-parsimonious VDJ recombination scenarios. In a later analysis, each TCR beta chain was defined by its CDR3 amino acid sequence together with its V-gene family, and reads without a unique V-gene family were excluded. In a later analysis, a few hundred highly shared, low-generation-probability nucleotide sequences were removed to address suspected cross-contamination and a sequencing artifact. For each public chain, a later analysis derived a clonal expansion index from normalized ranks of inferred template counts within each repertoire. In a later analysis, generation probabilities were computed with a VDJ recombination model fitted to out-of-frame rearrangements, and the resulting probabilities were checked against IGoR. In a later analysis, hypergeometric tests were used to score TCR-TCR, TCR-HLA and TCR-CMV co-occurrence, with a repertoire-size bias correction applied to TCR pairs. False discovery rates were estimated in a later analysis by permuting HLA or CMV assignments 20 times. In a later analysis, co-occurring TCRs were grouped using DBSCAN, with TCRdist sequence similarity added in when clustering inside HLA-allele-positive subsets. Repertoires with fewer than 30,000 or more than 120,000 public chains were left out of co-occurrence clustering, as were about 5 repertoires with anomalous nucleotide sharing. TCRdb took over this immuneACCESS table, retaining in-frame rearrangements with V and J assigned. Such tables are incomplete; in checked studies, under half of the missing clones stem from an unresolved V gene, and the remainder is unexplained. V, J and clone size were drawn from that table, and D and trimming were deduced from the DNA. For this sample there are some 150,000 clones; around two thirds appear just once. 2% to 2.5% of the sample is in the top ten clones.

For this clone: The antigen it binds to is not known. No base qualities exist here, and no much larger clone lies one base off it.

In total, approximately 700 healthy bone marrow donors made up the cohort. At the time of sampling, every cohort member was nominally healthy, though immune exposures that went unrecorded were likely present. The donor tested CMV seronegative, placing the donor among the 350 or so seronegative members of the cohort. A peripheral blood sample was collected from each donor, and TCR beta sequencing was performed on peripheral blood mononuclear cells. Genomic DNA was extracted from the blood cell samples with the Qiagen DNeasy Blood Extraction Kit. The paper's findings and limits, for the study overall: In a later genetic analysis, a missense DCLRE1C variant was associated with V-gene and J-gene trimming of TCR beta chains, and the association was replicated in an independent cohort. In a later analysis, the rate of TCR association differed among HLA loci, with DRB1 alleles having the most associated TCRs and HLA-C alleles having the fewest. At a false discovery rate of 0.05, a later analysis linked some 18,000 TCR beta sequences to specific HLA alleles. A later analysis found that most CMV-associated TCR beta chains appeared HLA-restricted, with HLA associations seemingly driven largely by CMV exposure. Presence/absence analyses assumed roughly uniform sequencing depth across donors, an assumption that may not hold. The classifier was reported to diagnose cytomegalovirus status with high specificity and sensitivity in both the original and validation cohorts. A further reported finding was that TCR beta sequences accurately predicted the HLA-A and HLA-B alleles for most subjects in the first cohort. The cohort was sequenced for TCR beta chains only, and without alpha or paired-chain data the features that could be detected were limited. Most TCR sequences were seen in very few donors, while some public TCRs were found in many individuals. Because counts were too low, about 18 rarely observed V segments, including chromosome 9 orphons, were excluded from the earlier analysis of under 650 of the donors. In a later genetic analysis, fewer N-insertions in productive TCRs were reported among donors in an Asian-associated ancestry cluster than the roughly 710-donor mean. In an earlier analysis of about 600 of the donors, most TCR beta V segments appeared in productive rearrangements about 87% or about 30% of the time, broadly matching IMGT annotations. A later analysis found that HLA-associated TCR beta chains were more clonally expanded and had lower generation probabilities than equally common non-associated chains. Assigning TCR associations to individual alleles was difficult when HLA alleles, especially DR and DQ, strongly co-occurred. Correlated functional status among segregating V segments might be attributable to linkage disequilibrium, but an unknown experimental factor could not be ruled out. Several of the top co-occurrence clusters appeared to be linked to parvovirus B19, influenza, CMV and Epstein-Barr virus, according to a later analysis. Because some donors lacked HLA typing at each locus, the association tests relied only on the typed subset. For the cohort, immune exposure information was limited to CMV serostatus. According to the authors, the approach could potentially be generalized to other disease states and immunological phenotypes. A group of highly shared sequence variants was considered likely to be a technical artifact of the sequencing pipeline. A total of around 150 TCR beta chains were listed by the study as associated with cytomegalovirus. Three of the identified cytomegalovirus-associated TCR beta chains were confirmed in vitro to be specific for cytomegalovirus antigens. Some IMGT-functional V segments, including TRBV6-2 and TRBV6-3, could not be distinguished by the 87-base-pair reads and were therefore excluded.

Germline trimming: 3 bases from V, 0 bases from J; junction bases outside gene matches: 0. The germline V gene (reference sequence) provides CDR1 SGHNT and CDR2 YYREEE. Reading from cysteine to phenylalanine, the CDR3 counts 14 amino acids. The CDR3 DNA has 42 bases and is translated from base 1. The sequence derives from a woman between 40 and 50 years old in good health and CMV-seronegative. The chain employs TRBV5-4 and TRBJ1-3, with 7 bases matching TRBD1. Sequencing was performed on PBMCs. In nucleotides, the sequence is TGTGCCAGCAGCTACAGGGGCTCTGGAAACACCATATATTTT. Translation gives CASSYRGSGNTIYF.